Listed here are 4 T cell receptor beta chains from one sample, sequenced in a study of T cell responses to AZD1222 COVID-19 vaccine. Libraries were prepared by immunoSEQ multiplex PCR; TCRdb keeps only in-frame clonotypes and omits some of them. The table includes 77,000 or so clones, less than 95% detected once. The source was peripheral blood, collected 28 days after the second AZD1222 dose. The receptors originated from an adult who received the AZD1222 COVID-19 vaccine.

The chain couples TRBV12-5 to TRBJ2-1; D is possibly TRBD2 (7 bases). This CDR3 is 18 amino acids long. The germline gives CDR1 LGHNT, CDR2 FRNRAP. V lost 0 bases and J lost 0, with 15 bases in between. The CDR3 DNA reads as TGTGCTAGTGGTTTGGTAGGGGGGGCCAGGGTCTCCTACAATGAGCAGTTCTTC. This gives the protein CASGLVGGARVSYNEQFF.

The rearrangement uses TRBV2 and TRBJ2-1, with 7 nucleotides matching TRBD2. The germline V gene encodes CDR1 SNHLY and CDR2 FYNNEI. The trim removed 6 bases at V and 7 bases at J, leaving 6 bases unmatched. The CDR3 spans 13 residues. The CDR3 sequence is CASSHFSGNEQFF. CDR3 coding DNA: TGTGCCAGCAGCCATTTTAGCGGGAATGAGCAGTTCTTC.

The chain has TRBV5-6 and TRBJ1-3; D not certain. Trimming removed 2 bases at V and 0 bases at J, with 6 bases between. The germline gives CDR1 SGHDT, CDR2 YYEEEE. This CDR3 is 14 amino acids long. CDR3 coding DNA: TGTGCCAGCAGCTTCGAAGACTCTGGAAACACCATATATTTT. This gives the protein CASSFEDSGNTIYF.

The chain links TRBV2 to TRBJ1-5, with D unresolved. The CDR3 consists of 14 residues. V was trimmed by 6 bases and J by 2 bases, leaving 11 bases between them. Germline CDR1 reads SNHLY; CDR2 reads FYNNEI. CDR3 coding DNA: TGTGCCAGCAGCAAGGAGGGTGGCAATCAGCCCCAGCATTTT. Residues: CASSKEGGNQPQHF.